The T cell receptor (beta chain) described here comes from a study of control samples from healthy donors and cancer patients. Trimming took off 8 bases at V and 3 bases at J, with 10 bases between the two ends. Germline V gives CDR1 MDHEN, CDR2 SYDVKM. The CDR3 spans 13 residues. Profiling relied on immunoSEQ multiplex PCR, and the TCRdb table lists in-frame clones only, not all of them. The profile covers roughly 130,000 clones, with 70% to 90% appearing a single time and 3% to 3.5% taken by the ten largest. The chain has TRBV28 and TRBJ2-2; D uncertain. Sequencing was performed on blood. The TCR was taken from a man in his fifties or sixties in good health. The CDR3 reads CASLLRDTGELFF. The DNA of the CDR3 is TGTGCCAGCTTGCTCCGTGACACCGGGGAGCTGTTTTTT.